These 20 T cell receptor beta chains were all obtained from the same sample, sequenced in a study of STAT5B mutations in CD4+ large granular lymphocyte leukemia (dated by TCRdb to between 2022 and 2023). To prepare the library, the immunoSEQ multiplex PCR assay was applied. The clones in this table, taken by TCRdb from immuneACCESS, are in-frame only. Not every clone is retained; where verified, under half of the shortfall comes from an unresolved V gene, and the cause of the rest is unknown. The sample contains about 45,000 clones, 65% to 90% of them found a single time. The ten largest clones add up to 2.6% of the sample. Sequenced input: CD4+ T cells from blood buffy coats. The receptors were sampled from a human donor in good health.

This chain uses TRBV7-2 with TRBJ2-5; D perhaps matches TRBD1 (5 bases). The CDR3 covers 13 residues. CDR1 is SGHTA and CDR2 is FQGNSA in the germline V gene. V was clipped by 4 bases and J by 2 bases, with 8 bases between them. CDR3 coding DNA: TGTGCCAGCAGCTGGGCAGGGCAAGAGACCCAGTACTTC. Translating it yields CASSWAGQETQYF.

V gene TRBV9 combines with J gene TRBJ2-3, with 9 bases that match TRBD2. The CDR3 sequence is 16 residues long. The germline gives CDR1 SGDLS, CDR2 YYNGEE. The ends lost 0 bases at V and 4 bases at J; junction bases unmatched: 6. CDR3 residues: CASSVAGGGRADTQYF. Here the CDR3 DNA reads TGTGCCAGCAGCGTAGCGGGGGGCGGGAGGGCAGATACGCAGTATTTT. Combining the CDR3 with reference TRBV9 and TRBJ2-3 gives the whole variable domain DSGVTQTPKHLITATGQRVTLRCSPRSGDLSVYWYQQSLDQGLQFLIQYYNGEERAKGNILERFSAQQFPDLHSELNLSSLELGDSALYFCASSVAGGGRADTQYFGPGTRLTVL.

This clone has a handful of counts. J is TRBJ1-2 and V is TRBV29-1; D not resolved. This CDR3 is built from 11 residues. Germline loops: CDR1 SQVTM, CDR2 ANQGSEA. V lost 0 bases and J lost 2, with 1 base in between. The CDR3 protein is CSVEENYGYTF. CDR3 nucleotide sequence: TGCAGCGTTGAAGAAAACTATGGCTACACCTTC. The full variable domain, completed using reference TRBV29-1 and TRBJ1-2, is SAVISQKPSRDICQRGTSLTIQCQVDSQVTMMFWYRQQPGQSLTLIATANQGSEATYESGFVIDKFPISRPNLTFSTLTVSNMSPEDSSIYLCSVEENYGYTFGSGTRLTVV.

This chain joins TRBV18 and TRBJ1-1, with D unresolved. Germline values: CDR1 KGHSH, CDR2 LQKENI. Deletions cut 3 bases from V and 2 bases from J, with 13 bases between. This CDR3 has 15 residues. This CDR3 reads CASSPPAGGNTEAFF. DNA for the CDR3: TGTGCCAGCTCACCCCCCGCCGGAGGTAACACTGAAGCTTTCTTT.

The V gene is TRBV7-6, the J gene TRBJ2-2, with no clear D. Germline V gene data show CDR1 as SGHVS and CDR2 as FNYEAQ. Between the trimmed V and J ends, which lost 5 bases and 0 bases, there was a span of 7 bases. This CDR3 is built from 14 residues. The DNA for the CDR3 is TGTGCCAGCAGCCGTCTCGCGAACACCGGGGAGCTGTTTTTT. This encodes CASSRLANTGELFF.

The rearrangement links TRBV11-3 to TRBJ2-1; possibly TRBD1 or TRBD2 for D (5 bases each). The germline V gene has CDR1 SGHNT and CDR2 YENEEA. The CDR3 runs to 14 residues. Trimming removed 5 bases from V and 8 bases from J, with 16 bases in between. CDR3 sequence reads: CASSRDASYDEQFF. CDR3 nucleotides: TGTGCCAGCAGCCGGGACGCCTCATACGATGAGCAGTTCTTC.

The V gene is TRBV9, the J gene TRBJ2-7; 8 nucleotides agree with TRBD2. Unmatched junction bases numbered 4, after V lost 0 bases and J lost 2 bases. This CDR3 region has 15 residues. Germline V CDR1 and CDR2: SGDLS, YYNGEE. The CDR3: CASSVGGTSAYEQYF. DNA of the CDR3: TGTGCCAGCAGCGTAGGGGGGACTAGTGCCTACGAGCAGTACTTC.

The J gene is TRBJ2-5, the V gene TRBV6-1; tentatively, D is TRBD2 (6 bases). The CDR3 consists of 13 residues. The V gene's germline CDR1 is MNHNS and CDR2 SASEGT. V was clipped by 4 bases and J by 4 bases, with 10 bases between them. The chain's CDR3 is CASSGGTRETQYF. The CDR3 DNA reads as TGTGCCAGCAGTGGAGGGACTCGAGAGACCCAGTACTTC.

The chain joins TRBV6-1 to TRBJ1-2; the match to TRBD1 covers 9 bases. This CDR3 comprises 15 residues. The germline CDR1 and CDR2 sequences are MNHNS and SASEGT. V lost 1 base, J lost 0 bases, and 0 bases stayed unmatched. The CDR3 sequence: CASSEGTGANYGYTF. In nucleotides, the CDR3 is TGTGCCAGCAGTGAAGGGACAGGGGCTAACTATGGCTACACCTTC.

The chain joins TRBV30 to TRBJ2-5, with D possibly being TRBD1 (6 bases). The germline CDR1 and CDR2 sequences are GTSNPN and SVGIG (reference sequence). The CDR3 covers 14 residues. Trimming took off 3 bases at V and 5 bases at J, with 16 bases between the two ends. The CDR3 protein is CAWRGAGKTETQYF. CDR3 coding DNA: TGTGCCTGGAGGGGGGCGGGCAAGACCGAGACCCAGTACTTC.

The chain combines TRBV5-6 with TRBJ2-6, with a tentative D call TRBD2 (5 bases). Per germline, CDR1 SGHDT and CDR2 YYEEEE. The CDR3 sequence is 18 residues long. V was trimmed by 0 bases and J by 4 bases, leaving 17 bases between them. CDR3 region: CASSLAGWRSFGANVLTF. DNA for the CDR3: TGTGCCAGCAGCTTGGCCGGATGGAGGTCATTCGGGGCCAACGTCCTGACTTTC.

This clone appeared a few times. CDR3 amino acids: CAWGGRAPYEQYF. In DNA, the CDR3 is TGTGCCTGGGGGGGGAGGGCACCGTACGAGCAGTACTTC. This chain uses TRBV30 with TRBJ2-7; 7 bases map to TRBD2. The CDR3 contains 13 residues. Germline lookup yields CDR1 GTSNPN and CDR2 SVGIG (reference sequence). V shed 5 bases and J 4 bases; nucleotides not matched to a gene: 8.

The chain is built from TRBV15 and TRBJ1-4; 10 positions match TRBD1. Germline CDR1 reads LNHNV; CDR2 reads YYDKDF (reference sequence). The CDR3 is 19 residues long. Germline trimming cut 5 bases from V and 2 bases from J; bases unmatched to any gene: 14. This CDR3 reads CATSGQFRDRGGTNEKLFF. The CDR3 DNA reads TGTGCCACCAGCGGGCAATTCCGGGACAGGGGTGGCACTAATGAAAAACTGTTTTTT.

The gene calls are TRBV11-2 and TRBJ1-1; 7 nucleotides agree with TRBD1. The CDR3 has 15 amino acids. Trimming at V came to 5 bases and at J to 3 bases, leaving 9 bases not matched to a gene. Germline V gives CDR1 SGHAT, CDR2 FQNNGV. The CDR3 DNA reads TGTGCCAGCAGCCTCTCGACAGGGAGAGACACTGAAGCTTTCTTT. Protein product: CASSLSTGRDTEAFF. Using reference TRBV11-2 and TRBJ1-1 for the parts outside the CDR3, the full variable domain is EAGVAQSPRYKIIEKRQSVAFWCNPISGHATLYWYQQILGQGPKLLIQFQNNGVVDDSQLPKDRFSAERLKGVDSTLKIQPAKLEDSAVYLCASSLSTGRDTEAFFGQGTRLTVV.

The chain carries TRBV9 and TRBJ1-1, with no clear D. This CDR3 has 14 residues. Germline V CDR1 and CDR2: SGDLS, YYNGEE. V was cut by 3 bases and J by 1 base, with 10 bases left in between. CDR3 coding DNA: TGTGCCAGCAGCGCCCACCTGGGGAACACTGAAGCTTTCTTT. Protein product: CASSAHLGNTEAFF.

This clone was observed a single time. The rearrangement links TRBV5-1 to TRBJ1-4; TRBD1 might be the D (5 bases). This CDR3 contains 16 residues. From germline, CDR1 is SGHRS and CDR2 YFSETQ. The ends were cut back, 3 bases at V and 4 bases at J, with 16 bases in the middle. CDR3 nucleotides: TGCGCCAGCAGCTCCCTCCAGGGTACGGATAATGAAAAACTGTTTTTT. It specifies CASSSLQGTDNEKLFF.

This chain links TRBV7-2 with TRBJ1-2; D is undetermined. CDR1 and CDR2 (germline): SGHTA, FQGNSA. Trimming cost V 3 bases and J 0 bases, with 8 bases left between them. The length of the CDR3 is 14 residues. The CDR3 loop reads CASSLITPNYGYTF. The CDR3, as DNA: TGTGCCAGCAGCTTGATAACCCCTAACTATGGCTACACCTTC. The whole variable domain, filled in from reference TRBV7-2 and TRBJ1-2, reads GAGVSQSPSNKVTEKGKDVELRCDPISGHTALYWYRQSLGQGLEFLIYFQGNSAPDKSGLPSDRFSAERTGGSVSTLTIQRTQQEDSAVYLCASSLITPNYGYTFGSGTRLTVV.

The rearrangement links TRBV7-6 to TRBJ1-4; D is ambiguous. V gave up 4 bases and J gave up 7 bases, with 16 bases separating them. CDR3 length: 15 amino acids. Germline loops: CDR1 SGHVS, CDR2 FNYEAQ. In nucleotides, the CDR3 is TGTGCCAGCAGCTCCTCGACCTTTAGAGGTGAAAAACTGTTTTTT. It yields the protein CASSSSTFRGEKLFF.

The CDR3 sequence is CASRNDFSGYNEQFF. The CDR3 nucleotides are TGTGCCAGCAGAAACGATTTTAGCGGATACAATGAGCAGTTCTTC. This chain connects TRBV27 to TRBJ2-1, with D possibly TRBD2 on 6 matching bases. The CDR3 is 15 residues long. Trimming took 6 bases from V and 4 from J, leaving 16 bases between them. Germline CDR1 and CDR2: MNHEY and SMNVEV (reference sequence).

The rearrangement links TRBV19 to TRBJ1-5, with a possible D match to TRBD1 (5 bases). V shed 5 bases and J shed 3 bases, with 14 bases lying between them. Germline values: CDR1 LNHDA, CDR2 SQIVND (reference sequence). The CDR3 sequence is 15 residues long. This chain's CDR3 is CASSDGRQYNQPQHF. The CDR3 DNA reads TGTGCCAGTAGTGACGGTAGACAGTACAATCAGCCCCAGCATTTT. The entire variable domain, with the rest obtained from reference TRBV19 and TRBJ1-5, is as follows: DGGITQSPKYLFRKEGQNVTLSCEQNLNHDAMYWYRQDPGQGLRLIYYSQIVNDFQKGDIAEGYSVSREKKESFPLTVTSAQKNPTAFYLCASSDGRQYNQPQHFGDGTRLSIL.